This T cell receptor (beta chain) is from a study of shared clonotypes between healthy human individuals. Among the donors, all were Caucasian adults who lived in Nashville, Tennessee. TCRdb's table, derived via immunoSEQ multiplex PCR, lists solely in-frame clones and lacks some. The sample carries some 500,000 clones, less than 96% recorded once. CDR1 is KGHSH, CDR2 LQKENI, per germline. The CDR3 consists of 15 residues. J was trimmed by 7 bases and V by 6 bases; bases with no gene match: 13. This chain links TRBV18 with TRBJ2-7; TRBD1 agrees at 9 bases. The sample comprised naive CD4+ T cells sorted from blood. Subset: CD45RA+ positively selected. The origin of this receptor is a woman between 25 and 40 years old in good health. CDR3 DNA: TGTGCCAGCTCCAAACCGGGACAGGGATCTTGGGAGCAGTACTTC. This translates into CASSKPGQGSWEQYF.